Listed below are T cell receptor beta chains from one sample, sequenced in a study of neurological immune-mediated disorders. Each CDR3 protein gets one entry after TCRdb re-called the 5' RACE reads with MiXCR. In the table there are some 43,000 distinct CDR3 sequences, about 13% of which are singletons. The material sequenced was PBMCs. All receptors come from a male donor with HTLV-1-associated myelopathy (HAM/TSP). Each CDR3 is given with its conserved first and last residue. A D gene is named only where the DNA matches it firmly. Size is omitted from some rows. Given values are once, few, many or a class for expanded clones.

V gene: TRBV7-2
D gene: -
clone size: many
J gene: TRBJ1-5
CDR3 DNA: TGTGCCAGCGGCCTATGGGGTGGGAATCAGCCCCAGCATTTT
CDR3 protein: CASGLWGGNQPQHF

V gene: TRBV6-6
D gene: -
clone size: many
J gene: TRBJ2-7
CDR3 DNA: TGTGCCAGCAGTTCGGACACCTACGAGCAGTACTTC
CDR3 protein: CASSSDTYEQYF

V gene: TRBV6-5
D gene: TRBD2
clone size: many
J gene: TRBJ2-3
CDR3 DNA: TGTGCCAGCAGGACCGGGGGGGTAGAGACAGATACGCAGTATTTT
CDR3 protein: CASRTGGVETDTQYF

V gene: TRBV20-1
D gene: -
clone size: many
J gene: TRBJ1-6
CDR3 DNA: TGCAGTGCTAGAGATCTGGGAGGGCGTAATTCACCCCTCCACTTT
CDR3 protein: CSARDLGGRNSPLHF

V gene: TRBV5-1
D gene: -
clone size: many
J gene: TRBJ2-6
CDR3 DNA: TGCGCCAGCAGCTTGGAAGGGATGGAGGCTGGGGCCAACGTCCTGACTTTC
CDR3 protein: CASSLEGMEAGANVLTF

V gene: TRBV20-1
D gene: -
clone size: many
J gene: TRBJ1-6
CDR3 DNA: TGCAGTGCTTACCACAAGACAGTCTCGAACACACATAATTCACCCCTCCACTTT
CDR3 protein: CSAYHKTVSNTHNSPLHF

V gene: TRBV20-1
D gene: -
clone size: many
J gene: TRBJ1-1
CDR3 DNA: TGCAGTGCTAGAGCAGGGTGGGGTATGAACACTGAAGCTTTCTTT
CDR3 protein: CSARAGWGMNTEAFF

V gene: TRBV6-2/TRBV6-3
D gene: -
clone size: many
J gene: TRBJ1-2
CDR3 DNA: TGTGCCAGCAGTCGGGGGACGGAATATGGCTACACCTTC
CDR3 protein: CASSRGTEYGYTF

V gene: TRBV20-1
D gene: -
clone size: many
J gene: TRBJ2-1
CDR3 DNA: TGCAGTGCTAGACGCTTCAATGAGCAGTTCTTC
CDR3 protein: CSARRFNEQFF

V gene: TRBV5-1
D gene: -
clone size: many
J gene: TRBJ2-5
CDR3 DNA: TGCGCCAGCAGCTTATACGGGACACCCCAAGAGACCCAGTACTTC
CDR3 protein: CASSLYGTPQETQYF

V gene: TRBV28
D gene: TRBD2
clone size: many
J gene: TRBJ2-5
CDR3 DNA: TGTGCCAGCAGTCTTAGCGGGGGAGCTCGTTCCCAAGAGACCCAGTACTTC
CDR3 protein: CASSLSGGARSQETQYF

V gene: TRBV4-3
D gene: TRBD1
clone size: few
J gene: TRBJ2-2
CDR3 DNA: TGCGCCAGCAGCCAACAGACAGGGTTTAACACCGGGGAGCTGTTTTTT
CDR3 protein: CASSQQTGFNTGELFF

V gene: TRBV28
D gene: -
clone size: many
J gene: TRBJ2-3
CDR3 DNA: TGTGCCAGCAGTTTTCTGGGAGCAGCCACAGATACGCAGTATTTT
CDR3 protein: CASSFLGAATDTQYF

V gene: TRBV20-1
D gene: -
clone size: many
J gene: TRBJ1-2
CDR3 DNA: TGCAGTGCACTCAGGAGTTCTAACTATGGCTACACCTTC
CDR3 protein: CSALRSSNYGYTF

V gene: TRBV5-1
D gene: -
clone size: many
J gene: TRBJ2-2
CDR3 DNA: TGCGCCAGCAGCCTCACGCAGGGTGGGACCGGGGAGCTGTTTTTT
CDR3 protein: CASSLTQGGTGELFF

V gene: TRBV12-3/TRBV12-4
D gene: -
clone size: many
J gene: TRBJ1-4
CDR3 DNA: TGTGCCAGCAGGACAGAGGAAAAACTGTTTTTT
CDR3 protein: CASRTEEKLFF

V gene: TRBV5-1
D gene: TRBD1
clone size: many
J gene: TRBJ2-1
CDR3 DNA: TGCGCCAGCAGCTTGATAGACAGGGACCATGAGCAGTTCTTC
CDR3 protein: CASSLIDRDHEQFF

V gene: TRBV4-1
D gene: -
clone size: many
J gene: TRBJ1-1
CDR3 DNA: TGCGCCAGCAGCCAAGGAGAGGAGGAGGGAGGGTCGGCTGAAGCTTTCTTT
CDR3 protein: CASSQGEEEGGSAEAFF

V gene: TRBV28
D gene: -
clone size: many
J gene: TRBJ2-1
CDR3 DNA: TGTGCCAGCAGTTTTCTCCATGAGCAGTTCTTC
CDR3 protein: CASSFLHEQFF

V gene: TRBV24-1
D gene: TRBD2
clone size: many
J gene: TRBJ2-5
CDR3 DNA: TGTGCCACCAGTGGGAGGACTAGCGCGGAACAAGAGACCCAGTACTTC
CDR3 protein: CATSGRTSAEQETQYF

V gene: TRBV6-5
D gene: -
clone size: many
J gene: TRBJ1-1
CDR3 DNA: TGTGCCAGCAGTTACTCAAGTTTTCGGGGGAGAATGAACACTGAAGCTTTCTTT
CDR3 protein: CASSYSSFRGRMNTEAFF

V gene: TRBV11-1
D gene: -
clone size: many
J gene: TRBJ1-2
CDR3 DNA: TGTGCCAGCAGCTTAGCGATGGCAGATCGCTATGGCTACACCTTC
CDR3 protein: CASSLAMADRYGYTF

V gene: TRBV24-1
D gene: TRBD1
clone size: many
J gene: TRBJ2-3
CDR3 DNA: TGTGCCACCAGTGAAGGGAAACAGGGGTTGGTAGATACGCAGTATTTT
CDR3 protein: CATSEGKQGLVDTQYF

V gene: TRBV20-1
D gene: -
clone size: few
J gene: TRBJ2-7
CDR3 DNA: TGCAGTGCTAGAGTCCCCACAGAGCGCTACGAGCAGTACTTC
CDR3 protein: CSARVPTERYEQYF

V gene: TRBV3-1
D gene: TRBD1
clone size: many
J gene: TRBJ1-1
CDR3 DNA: TGTGCCAGCAGCCGGGGACAGGTAACTGAAGCTTTCTTT
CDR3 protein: CASSRGQVTEAFF

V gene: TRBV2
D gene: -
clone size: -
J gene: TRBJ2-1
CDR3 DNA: TGTGCCAGCAGTGAAGAGTCAGGGTTGTACAATGAGCAGTTCTTC
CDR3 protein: CASSEESGLYNEQFF

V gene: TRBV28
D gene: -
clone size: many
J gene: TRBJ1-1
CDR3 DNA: TGTGCCAGCAGGGTGGGTGCGGATCCGATTGAAGCTTTCTTT
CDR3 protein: CASRVGADPIEAFF

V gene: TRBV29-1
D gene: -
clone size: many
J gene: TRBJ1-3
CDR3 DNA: TGCAGCGTTGAAGATTTACCCCAAGAGAACTCTGGAAACACCATATATTTT
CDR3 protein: CSVEDLPQENSGNTIYF

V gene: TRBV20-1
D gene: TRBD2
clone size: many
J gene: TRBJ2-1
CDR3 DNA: TGCAGTGCTAGAGGTCTAGCGGGGGCCCTACTGCATGAGCAGTTCTTC
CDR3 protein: CSARGLAGALLHEQFF

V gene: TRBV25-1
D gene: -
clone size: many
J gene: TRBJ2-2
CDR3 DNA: TGTGCCAGCAGTGAATCCGTCCCGGGGGCCGGGGAGCTGTTTTTT
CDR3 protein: CASSESVPGAGELFF

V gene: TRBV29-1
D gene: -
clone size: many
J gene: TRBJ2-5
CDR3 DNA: TGCAGCGTTGGAACTCAGCGCGGGGCGGAGACCCAGTACTTC
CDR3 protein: CSVGTQRGAETQYF

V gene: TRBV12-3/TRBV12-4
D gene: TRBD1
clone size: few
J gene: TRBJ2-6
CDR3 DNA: TGTGCCAGCAGTTCCGGGACAGGCTCATCTGGGGCCAACGTCCTGACTTTC
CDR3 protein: CASSSGTGSSGANVLTF

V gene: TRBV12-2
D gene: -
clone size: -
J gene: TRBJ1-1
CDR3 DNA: TGTGCAAGTCGCCCAGGACGTAACACTGAAGCTTTCTTT
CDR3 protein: CASRPGRNTEAFF